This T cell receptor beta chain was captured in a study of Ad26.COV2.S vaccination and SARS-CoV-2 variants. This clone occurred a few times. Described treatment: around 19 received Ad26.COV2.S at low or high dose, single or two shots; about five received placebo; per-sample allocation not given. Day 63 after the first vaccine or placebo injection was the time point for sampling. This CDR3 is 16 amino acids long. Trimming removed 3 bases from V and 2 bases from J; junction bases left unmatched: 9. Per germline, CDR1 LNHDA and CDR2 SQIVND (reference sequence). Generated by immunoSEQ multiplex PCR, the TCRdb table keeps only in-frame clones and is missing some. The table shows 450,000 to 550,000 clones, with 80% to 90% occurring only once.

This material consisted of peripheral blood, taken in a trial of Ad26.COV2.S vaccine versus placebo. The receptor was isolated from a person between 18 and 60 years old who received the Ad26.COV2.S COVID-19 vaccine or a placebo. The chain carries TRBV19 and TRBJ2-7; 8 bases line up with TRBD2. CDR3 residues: CASSMDGRGGPYEQYF. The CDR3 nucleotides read TGTGCCAGTAGTATGGACGGACGGGGGGGGCCCTACGAGCAGTACTTC. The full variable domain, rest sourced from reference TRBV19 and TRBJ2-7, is DGGITQSPKYLFRKEGQNVTLSCEQNLNHDAMYWYRQDPGQGLRLIYYSQIVNDFQKGDIAEGYSVSREKKESFPLTVTSAQKNPTAFYLCASSMDGRGGPYEQYFGPGTRLTVT.